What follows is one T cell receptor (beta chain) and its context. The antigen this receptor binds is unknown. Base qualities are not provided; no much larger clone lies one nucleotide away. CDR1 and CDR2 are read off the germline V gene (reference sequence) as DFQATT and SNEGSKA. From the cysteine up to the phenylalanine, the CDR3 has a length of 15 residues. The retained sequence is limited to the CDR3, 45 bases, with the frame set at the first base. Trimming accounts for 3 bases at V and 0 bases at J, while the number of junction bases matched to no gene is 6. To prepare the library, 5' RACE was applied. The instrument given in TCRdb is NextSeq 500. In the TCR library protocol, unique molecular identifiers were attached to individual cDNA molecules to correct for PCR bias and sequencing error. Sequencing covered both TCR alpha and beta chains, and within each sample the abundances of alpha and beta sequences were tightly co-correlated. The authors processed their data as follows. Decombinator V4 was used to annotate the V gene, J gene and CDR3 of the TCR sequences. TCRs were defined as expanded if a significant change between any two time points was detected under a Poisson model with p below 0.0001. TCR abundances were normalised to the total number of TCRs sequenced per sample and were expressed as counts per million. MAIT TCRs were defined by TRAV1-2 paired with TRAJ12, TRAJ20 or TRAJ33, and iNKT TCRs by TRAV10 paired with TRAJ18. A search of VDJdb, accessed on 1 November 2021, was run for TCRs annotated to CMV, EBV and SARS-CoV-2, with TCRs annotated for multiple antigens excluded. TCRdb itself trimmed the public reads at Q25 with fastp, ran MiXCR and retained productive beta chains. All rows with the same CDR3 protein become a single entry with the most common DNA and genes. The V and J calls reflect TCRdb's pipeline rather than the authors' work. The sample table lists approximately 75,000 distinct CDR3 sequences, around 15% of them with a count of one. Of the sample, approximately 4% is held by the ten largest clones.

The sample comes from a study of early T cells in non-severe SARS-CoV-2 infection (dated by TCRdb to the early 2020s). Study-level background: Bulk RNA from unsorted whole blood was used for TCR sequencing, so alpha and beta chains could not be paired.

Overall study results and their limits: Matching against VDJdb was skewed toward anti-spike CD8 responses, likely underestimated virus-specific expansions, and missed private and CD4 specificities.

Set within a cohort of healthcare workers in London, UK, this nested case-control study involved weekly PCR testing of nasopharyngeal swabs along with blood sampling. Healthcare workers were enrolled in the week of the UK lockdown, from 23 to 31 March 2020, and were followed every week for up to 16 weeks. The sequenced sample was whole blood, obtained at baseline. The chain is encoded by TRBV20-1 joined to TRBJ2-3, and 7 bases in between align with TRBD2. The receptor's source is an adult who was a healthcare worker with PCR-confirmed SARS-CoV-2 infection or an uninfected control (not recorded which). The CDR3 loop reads CSARGLADSTDTQYF. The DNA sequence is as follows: TGCAGTGCTAGGGGGCTAGCGGATAGCACAGATACGCAGTATTTT.